The 2 T cell receptor beta chains reported below all come from one sample, sequenced in a study of T cell responses to AZD1222 COVID-19 vaccine. Produced via immunoSEQ multiplex PCR; TCRdb's table is partial and in-frame only. The sample contains roughly 120,000 clones, over 75% of which appear only once. Here the sequenced sample was peripheral blood, taken on day 0 of MenACWY control vaccination. The source of these receptors is an adult in good health.

This chain joins TRBV3-1 (or the pseudogene TRBV3-2) and TRBJ1-3, with D uncertain. Deletions cut 1 base from V and 2 bases from J, with 6 bases between. Germline V gene lookup returns CDR1 LGHDT and CDR2 YNNKEL (reference sequence). The CDR3 is 14 residues long. In DNA, the CDR3 is TGTGCCAGCAGCCAAGGAATCACTGGAAACACCATATATTTT. It is translated as CASSQGITGNTIYF.

V is TRBV28 and J is TRBJ1-2; D is perhaps TRBD1 (6 bases). V lost 3 bases to trimming and J lost 2 bases, with 22 bases between them. From germline, CDR1 is MDHEN and CDR2 SYDVKM. The CDR3 totals 18 residues. Here the CDR3 DNA reads TGTGCCAGCAGTTTTTTACAGGGAATGGGGAGGTGGAACTATGGCTACACCTTC. Its protein is CASSFLQGMGRWNYGYTF.